Presented here are 6 T cell receptor beta chains from one specimen sequenced in a study of regulatory T cells in long-lasting Graves disease. Arm-PCR with iRepertoire HTBI primers amplified the CDR3 regions for these TCR beta libraries. MiXCR was run by TCRdb on the multiplex PCR reads, yielding one entry per CDR3 protein. The sample lists a few hundred thousand distinct CDR3 sequences, around a fifth occurring once. Time point given: persistent/refractory GD, antithyroid drugs over 5 years with positive TRAb. PBMC RNA was the source of the TCR library. Sample: peripheral blood mononuclear cells (PBMCs), taken when the disease was refractory, from a patient treated with antithyroid drugs. The receptor source for this set is a female donor with Graves disease.

This clonotype was observed many times. The chain links TRBV27 to TRBJ2-7; no clear D gene. The germline V and J ends were trimmed by 5 bases and 0 bases, with 8 bases remaining between them. The CDR3 consists of 13 residues. Germline lookup yields CDR1 MNHEY and CDR2 SMNVEV (reference sequence). CDR3 DNA sequence: TGTGCCAGCAGTCAAACAGTCTCCTACGAGCAGTACTTC. Translated, it gives CASSQTVSYEQYF.

The chain joins TRBV12-5 to TRBJ2-7; D may be TRBD1 (5 bases). This CDR3 has 14 residues. Germline CDR1 LGHNT, CDR2 FRNRAP. Trimming removed 10 bases from V and 0 bases from J, with 16 bases in between. As DNA, the CDR3 is TGTGCTATCCCTACAGGATCGAGCTCCTACGAGCAGTACTTC. The encoded protein is CAIPTGSSSYEQYF.

The rearrangement joins TRBV3-1 to TRBJ2-1; D possibly uses TRBD1 or TRBD2 (5 bases each). The CDR3 runs to 12 residues. Between the trimmed V and J ends, which lost 4 bases and 9 bases, there was a span of 10 bases. Germline-derived CDR1 and CDR2 are LGHDT and YNNKEL (reference sequence). In DNA, the CDR3 is TGTGCCAGCAGCCCGGGACGGGCTGAGCAGTTCTTC. It translates to CASSPGRAEQFF.

Many counts were recorded for this clonotype. V gene TRBV30 combines with J gene TRBJ1-6; TRBD1 matches 7 bases. The germline gives CDR1 GTSNPN, CDR2 SVGIG (reference sequence). This CDR3 region has 14 residues. J gave up 7 bases and V 3 bases, and 6 bases lay outside the gene matches. The CDR3 DNA reads TGTGCCTGGAGCAGGGGGGACAGCAATTCACCCCTCCACTTT. Protein: CAWSRGDSNSPLHF.

V usage is TRBV3-1 and J usage is TRBJ2-7; maybe TRBD1 (6 bases). Germline values: CDR1 LGHDT, CDR2 YNNKEL (reference sequence). Trimming took 4 bases from V and 6 from J, leaving 28 bases between them. The CDR3 consists of 18 residues. The CDR3 sequence: CASSPGDTSTFNTPEQYF. As DNA, the CDR3 is TGTGCCAGCAGCCCAGGGGATACTTCAACTTTTAATACCCCCGAGCAGTACTTC.

This clonotype was seen repeatedly, ten times or more. Its ends do not fully match the called genes, so a read error is possible. The V call is TRBV7-9, the J call TRBJ1-1, with a tentative D call TRBD1 (5 bases). CDR3 length: 12 residues. Germline-derived CDR1 and CDR2 are SEHNR and FQNEAQ (reference sequence). The CDR3 bases are TGTGCCAGCAGCCCCGCCGGGACTGTAGCTTTCTTT. Its protein product is CASSPAGTVAFF.